Listed here is a single T cell receptor beta chain. What it binds is unknown. Trimming took 4 bases from V and 1 from J, leaving 10 bases between them. Germline CDR1 and CDR2: SQVTM and ANQGSEA. This CDR3 spans 14 amino acids. Every participating donor contributed around 9.5 milliliters of peripheral blood through a draw. This sample is drawn from a study of blood T cells in healthy people across ages. General study findings and limits: Estimated diversity that came from one million T cells was considered an underestimate.

A second PCR of about 6 to 12 cycles used a sample-barcoded 5' primer and a J-beta primer mix. TCRdb reprocessed the 5' RACE reads with MiXCR, giving one entry per CDR3 protein. The data show about 800,000 distinct CDR3 sequences, with 20% to 30% seen just once and approximately 3.7% held by the top ten. These data are also associated with another study on T cells of mothers and their children.

J is TRBJ2-2 and V is TRBV29-1, with D possibly matching TRBD2 (5 bases). This sequence was found in a boy aged 5-17 years in good health. The sample taken for sequencing was blood. The CDR3 region has the DNA TGCAGCGTTGTTGTTAGCGAGAACACCGGGGAGCTGTTTTTT. As protein: CSVVVSENTGELFF.